This T cell receptor beta chain originates from a study of CD8+ T cells in alopecia areata. Treatment noted: oral pan-JAK inhibitor, 5-10 mg twice daily. On this clone: Its antigen is unknown.

General study findings and limits: In scalp samples, resident alphabeta T cells of normal skin are also sequenced.

Trimming removed 4 bases from V and 5 bases from J, with 15 bases in between. Germline CDR1 reads SGDLS; CDR2 reads YYNGEE. The CDR3 has 15 amino acids. RNA was extracted and reverse transcribed into cDNA as the sequencing template. Method: immunoSEQ multiplex PCR; TCRdb's copy keeps in-frame clones and lacks some. Altogether some 130,000 clones are present, 45% to 60% being singletons, with the ten largest covering about 15%. This clonotype was obtained from a human donor with alopecia areata. The source was CD8+ T cells sorted from blood, collected at week 4, from a patient treated with tofacitinib. The rearrangement joins TRBV9 to TRBJ2-2; D possibly corresponds to TRBD2 (6 bases). CDR3 sequence: CASSSDPGGTGELFF. CDR3 DNA sequence: TGTGCCAGCAGCTCGGACCCTGGAGGGACCGGGGAGCTGTTTTTT. Variable domain in full (rest from reference TRBV9 and TRBJ2-2): DSGVTQTPKHLITATGQRVTLRCSPRSGDLSVYWYQQSLDQGLQFLIQYYNGEERAKGNILERFSAQQFPDLHSELNLSSLELGDSALYFCASSSDPGGTGELFFGEGSRLTVL.